This T cell receptor (beta chain) was sequenced during a study of PD-1 blockade in classical Hodgkin lymphoma. The germline V gene has CDR1 SNHLY and CDR2 FYNNEI. After removal of 6 bases from V and 4 bases from J, the junction contained 9 bases not matched to a gene. The CDR3 is made up of 14 amino acids. Whole-study results and caveats: Significantly greater TCR diversity emerged by C4D1 in CD4+ cells but not CD8+ cells. Newly diagnosed patients had baseline TCR diversity that was reportedly lower than that of healthy donors.

The repertoire was sequenced with immunoSEQ multiplex PCR; TCRdb's copy has only in-frame clones and lacks some. The sample has approximately 25,000 clones; around 72% are singletons. Time point given: cycle 4 day 1 (C4D1), after about 6 weeks of nivolumab. All trial patients relapsed after autologous stem cell transplantation. Reported best responses ranged across complete response, partial response or progressive disease. This clone showed up just a few times. The antigen remains undetermined. The TCR was taken from a human donor with classical Hodgkin lymphoma. J is TRBJ2-7 and V is TRBV2, with 7 bases lining up with TRBD2. The sample was peripheral blood mononuclear cells (PBMCs), taken before the fourth cycle of nivolumab. The CDR3 loop is CASSSRAGEYEQYF. CDR3 nucleotide sequence: TGTGCCAGCAGCTCCCGGGCGGGGGAATACGAGCAGTACTTC. The full variable domain, completed using reference TRBV2 and TRBJ2-7, is EPEVTQTPSHQVTQMGQEVILRCVPISNHLYFYWYRQILGQKVEFLVSFYNNEISEKSEIFDDQFSVERPDGSNFTLKIRSTKLEDSAMYFCASSSRAGEYEQYFGPGTRLTVT.